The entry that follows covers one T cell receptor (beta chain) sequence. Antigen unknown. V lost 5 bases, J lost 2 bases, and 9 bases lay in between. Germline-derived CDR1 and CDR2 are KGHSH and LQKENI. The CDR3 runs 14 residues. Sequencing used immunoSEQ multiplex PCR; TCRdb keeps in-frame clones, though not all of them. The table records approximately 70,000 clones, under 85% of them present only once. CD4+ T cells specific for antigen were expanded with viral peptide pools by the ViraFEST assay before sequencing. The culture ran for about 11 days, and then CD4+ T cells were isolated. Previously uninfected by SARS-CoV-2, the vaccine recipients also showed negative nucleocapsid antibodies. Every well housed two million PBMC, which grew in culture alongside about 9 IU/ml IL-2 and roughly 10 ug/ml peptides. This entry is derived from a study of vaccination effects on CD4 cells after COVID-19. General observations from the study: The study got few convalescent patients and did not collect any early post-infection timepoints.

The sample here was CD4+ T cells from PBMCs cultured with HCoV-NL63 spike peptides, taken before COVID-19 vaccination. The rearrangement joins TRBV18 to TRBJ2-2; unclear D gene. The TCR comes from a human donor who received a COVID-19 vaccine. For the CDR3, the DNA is TGTGCCAGCTCAGCGGCGCTTAACACCGGGGAGCTGTTTTTT. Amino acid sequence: CASSAALNTGELFF.